This record concerns one TCR beta chain sequence. Distinct nucleotide sequences in the sample also encode this CDR3. This entry is derived from a study of technical replicates of blood from several donors. Libraries were prepared by immunoSEQ multiplex PCR; TCRdb keeps only in-frame clonotypes and omits some of them. The top ten clones hold roughly 0.3% of a sample with 74,000 or so clones, 96% of them seen once. Sequencing was done on a sample of T cells isolated from PBMCs. The TCR was taken from a human donor in good health.

The CDR3: CASSLGRGTEAFF. In nucleotides, the CDR3 is TGTGCCAGCAGTTTAGGCAGGGGCACTGAAGCTTTCTTT. This chain uses TRBV27 with TRBJ1-1, with D possibly matching TRBD1 (6 bases). CDR1 is MNHEY and CDR2 is SMNVEV in the germline V gene (reference sequence). This CDR3 spans 13 amino acids. Trimming stripped 2 bases from V and 4 bases from J, with 8 bases between.